This TCR beta chain was captured in a study of blood T cells in healthy people across ages. The CDR3 length is 13 residues. V gave up 3 bases and J gave up 6 bases, with 8 bases separating them. This clonotype was observed many times. Its antigen is undetermined. A second PCR, run for roughly 7 to 12 cycles, used a sample-barcoded 5' primer plus a J-beta primer mix. Every molecule of cDNA carried a tag from a template-switch adaptor with 12 random nucleotides. MiXCR, applied by TCRdb to the 5' RACE reads, yields one record per CDR3 protein. The table includes fewer than 2 million distinct CDR3 sequences, about two fifths detected once. Donors were healthy Caucasian individuals from Russia aged roughly 6 to 100. Study-wide results and caveats: Age brought a roughly linear fall in TCR beta diversity measured per million T cells. Diversity was higher, and naive CD4+ cells more numerous, in long-lived donors than in aged donors.

Specimen: blood. The sequence came from a human donor in good health. The rearrangement links TRBV12-3 or TRBV12-4 to TRBJ1-4; D gene uncertain. Here the CDR3 reads CASSLSGDEKLFF. The DNA of the CDR3 is TGTGCCAGCAGTTTGTCTGGGGATGAAAAACTGTTTTTT.